These 25 T cell receptor beta chains came from one sample sequenced in a study of OX40 agonist ivuxolimab in advanced cancers. Here immunoSEQ multiplex PCR was the method, and the copy in TCRdb shows in-frame clones only, minus some. The data contain nearly 80,000 clones, roughly 94% of them seen just once; the ten biggest clones take up over 8.5%. The sequenced sample was CD4+ or CD8+ T cells sorted from blood, obtained in a trial of the OX40 agonist ivuxolimab. Every receptor here comes from an adult with an advanced solid tumor such as melanoma, head and neck, liver or kidney cancer.

The rearrangement links TRBV7-3 to TRBJ2-5; 12 bases line up with TRBD2. This CDR3 spans 17 amino acids. Germline CDR1 is SGHTA and CDR2 is FQGTGA. The J segment lost 4 bases and the V segment lost 5 bases, leaving 11 bases of the junction unmatched. The chain's CDR3 is CASSIGLAGFVRETQYF. CDR3 DNA sequence: TGTGCCAGCAGCATAGGACTAGCGGGATTCGTACGAGAGACCCAGTACTTC.

This chain uses TRBV19 with TRBJ1-5; perhaps TRBD1 as D (6 bases). V was shortened by 4 bases and J by 2 bases, with 12 bases between the two germline ends. This CDR3 has 15 residues. CDR1 is LNHDA and CDR2 is SQIVND in the germline V gene (reference sequence). CDR3 residues: CASSTNRAGNQPQHF. CDR3 bases: TGTGCCAGTAGTACAAACAGGGCTGGCAATCAGCCCCAGCATTTT. Full variable domain (rest looked up from reference TRBV19 and TRBJ1-5): DGGITQSPKYLFRKEGQNVTLSCEQNLNHDAMYWYRQDPGQGLRLIYYSQIVNDFQKGDIAEGYSVSREKKESFPLTVTSAQKNPTAFYLCASSTNRAGNQPQHFGDGTRLSIL.

The genes are TRBV27 and TRBJ2-7; D is uncertain. The CDR3 is 14 residues long. The germline gives CDR1 MNHEY, CDR2 SMNVEV (reference sequence). Trimming shortened V by 5 bases and J by 0 bases, and 11 bases separated the two germline ends. This CDR3 reads CASSLGRYSYEQYF. CDR3 DNA sequence: TGTGCCAGCAGTCTCGGTAGATACTCCTACGAGCAGTACTTC.

The chain couples TRBV7-7 to TRBJ2-2; D is undetermined. CDR1 is SSHAT, CDR2 FNYEAQ, per germline (reference sequence). The CDR3 contains 14 residues. Between the trimmed V and J ends, which lost 4 bases and 2 bases, there was a span of 8 bases. The CDR3 reads CASSSFGNTGELFF. The CDR3 nucleotides read TGTGCCAGCAGCTCCTTTGGTAACACCGGGGAGCTGTTTTTT.

This clone was counted a single time. The junction departs from germline at one end; a sequencing error may be responsible. J is TRBJ1-6 and V is TRBV7-9; 7 nucleotides line up with TRBD1. The CDR3 consists of 15 residues. Germline-derived CDR1 and CDR2 are SEHNR and FQNEAQ (reference sequence). As DNA, the CDR3 is TGTGCCAACAGCCCCCGGACAGGCGGTAATTCACCCCTCCACTTT. Translating gives CANSPRTGGNSPLHF.

This rearrangement joins TRBV7-8 to TRBJ1-5; TRBD1 is a possible D gene (6 bases). The CDR3 has 16 residues. Looked up from germline, CDR1 is SGHVS and CDR2 is FQNEAQ. V lost 5 bases, J lost 5 bases, and 19 bases lay in between. CDR3 bases: TGTGCCAGCAGCGGGGACCTCCAGGGGTGGGATCAGCCCCAGCATTTT. Translating gives CASSGDLQGWDQPQHF.

The genes are TRBV27 and TRBJ1-1, with TRBD1 matching over 7 bases. The CDR3 contains 17 residues. The V and J ends lost 3 bases and 2 bases, in that order; junction bases with no gene match: 12. Germline CDR1 and CDR2: MNHEY and SMNVEV (reference sequence). As DNA, the CDR3 is TGTGCCAGCAGTTTCGCCCCGACCGGGACAGAAAACACTGAAGCTTTCTTT. Translating it yields CASSFAPTGTENTEAFF.

This clone appeared once. The same CDR3 is also encoded by other DNA sequences in this sample. The genes are TRBV19 and TRBJ2-1; the D call may be TRBD1 or TRBD2 (5 bases each). Germline loops: CDR1 LNHDA, CDR2 SQIVND (reference sequence). Trimming shortened V by 3 bases and J by 3 bases, and 6 bases separated the two germline ends. This CDR3 contains 13 residues. CDR3 loop: CASSIGGYNEQFF. In DNA, the CDR3 is TGTGCCAGTAGTATTGGGGGCTACAATGAGCAGTTCTTC.

This rearrangement joins TRBV6-5 to TRBJ1-1; tentative D call: TRBD1 (5 bases). Germline CDR1 MNHEY, CDR2 SVGAGI. Trimming left V 7 bases short and J 3 bases short, with 15 bases between. CDR3 length equals 14 residues. CDR3 DNA sequence: TGTGCCAGCAACCCCGCAGGGACGGACACTGAAGCTTTCTTT. It specifies CASNPAGTDTEAFF.

The chain employs TRBV28 and TRBJ1-5, with D maybe TRBD1 (6 bases). Germline V CDR1 and CDR2: MDHEN, SYDVKM. The CDR3 extends over 14 amino acids. Between the trimmed V and J ends, which lost 5 bases and 5 bases, there was a span of 13 bases. The CDR3 is CASSPWTEYQPQHF. The CDR3 DNA follows: TGTGCCAGCAGTCCCTGGACAGAGTATCAGCCCCAGCATTTT.

The chain couples TRBV19 to TRBJ1-1; 7 bases align to TRBD1. Germline loops: CDR1 LNHDA, CDR2 SQIVND (reference sequence). There are 16 residues in the CDR3. J gave up 1 base and V 5 bases, and 10 bases lay outside the gene matches. CDR3 residues: CASSDLPGGRNTEAFF. The CDR3, as DNA: TGTGCCAGTAGTGATCTCCCAGGGGGGCGGAACACTGAAGCTTTCTTT.

The sample holds one count of this clone. V and J are TRBV4-2 and TRBJ2-1; either TRBD1 or TRBD2 may supply D (5 bases each). CDR1 LGHNA and CDR2 YNFKEQ come from the germline V gene. The V end lost 4 bases, the J end lost 0 bases, and 13 bases lay between the germline ends. The CDR3 is 16 amino acids. The chain's CDR3 is CASSPIGTSSYNEQFF. As DNA, the CDR3 is TGTGCCAGCAGCCCCATAGGGACGAGCTCCTACAATGAGCAGTTCTTC.

This clone was recorded only once. The V call is TRBV5-6, the J call TRBJ1-2, with 8 bases that match TRBD1. The CDR3 is made up of 15 amino acids. The ends lost 4 bases at V and 3 bases at J; junction bases unmatched: 8. Germline lookup yields CDR1 SGHDT and CDR2 YYEEEE. CDR3 DNA sequence: TGTGCCAGCAGCCCGCCGACAGGGGAGTACTATGGCTACACCTTC. The encoded protein is CASSPPTGEYYGYTF. Together with reference TRBV5-6 and TRBJ1-2, the CDR3 gives the full variable domain: DAGVTQSPTHLIKTRGQQVTLRCSPKSGHDTVSWYQQALGQGPQFIFQYYEEEERQRGNFPDRFSGHQFPNYSSELNVNALLLGDSALYLCASSPPTGEYYGYTFGSGTRLTVV.

This chain links TRBV19 with TRBJ2-3; D call uncertain. Germline CDR1 LNHDA, CDR2 SQIVND (reference sequence). Trimming cost V 7 bases and J 5 bases, with 13 bases left between them. The CDR3 totals 13 residues. The CDR3 loop reads CASTTPTQDTQYF. CDR3 coding DNA: TGTGCCAGTACTACGCCCACACAAGATACGCAGTATTTT.

The rearrangement links TRBV2 to TRBJ2-1, with TRBD2 matching over 8 bases. The J segment lost 7 bases and the V segment lost 11 bases, leaving 7 bases of the junction unmatched. Germline V gene sequence: CDR1 SNHLY, CDR2 FYNNEI. The CDR3 extends over 12 amino acids. CDR3 nucleotides: TGTGCCGTGCGGGGGGTGTGGAATGAGCAGTTCTTC. The encoded protein is CAVRGVWNEQFF.

The chain uses TRBV10-3 and TRBJ2-7; no clear D gene. Germline assignment: CDR1 ENHRY and CDR2 SYGVKD. With 3 bases removed from V and 7 bases from J, the gap between germline ends came to 16 bases. The CDR3 consists of 14 residues. CDR3 loop: CAISDPSEMGEQYF. In DNA form, the CDR3 reads TGTGCCATCAGTGACCCCAGCGAGATGGGAGAGCAGTACTTC.

This chain joins TRBV7-3 and TRBJ2-1; 8 bases agree with TRBD2. This CDR3 contains 11 residues. V shed 5 bases, J shed 15 bases, and the junction held 6 bases outside the gene matches. The germline V gene has CDR1 SGHTA and CDR2 FQGTGA. CDR3 sequence reads: CASSLGTRLFF. CDR3 nucleotides: TGTGCCAGCAGCCTCGGGACTAGATTGTTCTTC.

The chain combines TRBV5-4 with TRBJ2-1, with 10 bases lining up with TRBD2. This CDR3 region has 14 residues. V lost 0 bases to trimming and J lost 6 bases; unmatched junction nucleotides: 0. Germline values: CDR1 SGHNT, CDR2 YYREEE (reference sequence). Here the CDR3 DNA reads TGTGCCAGCAGCTTGGGACTAGCGGGCAATGAGCAGTTCTTC. Translating it yields CASSLGLAGNEQFF.

The V call is TRBV7-9, the J call TRBJ2-3; 9 nucleotides agree with TRBD2. V lost 4 bases, J lost 6 bases, and 11 bases stayed unmatched. Germline loops: CDR1 SEHNR, CDR2 FQNEAQ (reference sequence). The CDR3 spans 16 residues. CDR3 loop: CASSSPDLAGPDTQYF. The CDR3 region has the DNA TGTGCCAGCAGCTCCCCGGACCTAGCGGGGCCTGATACGCAGTATTTT.

In its sample, this clone was seen once. One end of the junction fails to match germline, which may point to a read error. CDR3 sequence: CAGRRNRVDTEAFF. The CDR3 DNA sequence: TGTGCCGGCAGGCGGAACAGGGTTGACACTGAAGCTTTCTTT. The chain joins TRBV6-1 to TRBJ1-1; the D gene is possibly TRBD1 (6 bases). The CDR3 runs to 14 residues. Germline-derived CDR1 and CDR2 are MNHNS and SASEGT.

V usage is TRBV5-1 and J usage is TRBJ1-3; D not certain. Deletions cut 5 bases from V and 4 bases from J, with 19 bases between. Per the germline V gene, CDR1 is SGHRS and CDR2 is YFSETQ. The CDR3 sequence is 16 residues long. The CDR3 spells CASSSEPGDSGNTIYF. Here the CDR3 DNA reads TGCGCCAGCAGTTCAGAACCGGGAGATTCCGGAAACACCATATATTTT.

The chain combines TRBV6-5 with TRBJ1-1; possibly TRBD1 for D (6 bases). V was trimmed by 0 bases and J by 4 bases, leaving 9 bases between them. Germline V lookup: CDR1 MNHEY, CDR2 SVGAGI. The CDR3 consists of 14 residues. CDR3 in amino acids: CASSYSRGGTEAFF. In nucleotides, the CDR3 is TGTGCCAGCAGTTACTCGAGAGGGGGCACTGAAGCTTTCTTT.

This clone was seen once. The chain couples TRBV11-3 to TRBJ2-1, with D possibly matching TRBD2 (5 bases). Trimming removed 5 bases at V and 8 bases at J, with 16 bases between. Germline V gene data show CDR1 as SGHNT and CDR2 as YENEEA. The CDR3 runs 14 residues. CDR3 loop: CASSQENSVHEQFF. The CDR3 DNA reads TGTGCCAGCAGCCAGGAGAATAGCGTCCATGAGCAGTTCTTC.

This rearrangement joins TRBV5-6 to TRBJ2-5; 7 nucleotides match TRBD2. V lost 2 bases, J lost 2 bases, and 6 bases stayed unmatched. In germline, CDR1 is SGHDT, CDR2 YYEEEE. This CDR3 comprises 15 residues. The CDR3 sequence is CASSFNSGRQETQYF. The CDR3 DNA sequence: TGTGCCAGCAGCTTCAATTCCGGGAGGCAAGAGACCCAGTACTTC.

The chain joins TRBV28 to TRBJ1-2; a possible D gene is TRBD1 (6 bases). Germline loops: CDR1 MDHEN, CDR2 SYDVKM. CDR3 length: 16 amino acids. V was clipped by 5 bases and J by 1 base, with 17 bases between them. CDR3 bases: TGTGCCAGCAGTGCGAGGGGGGGAGAGATTAACTATGGCTACACCTTC. This encodes CASSARGGEINYGYTF.